This T cell receptor (beta chain) was captured by sequencing in a study of blood T cell repertoires in COVID-19. The trim removed 0 bases at V and 6 bases at J, leaving 4 bases unmatched. This CDR3 is built from 13 residues. Germline CDR1 is SQVTM and CDR2 is ANQGSEA. The assay was immunoSEQ multiplex PCR, and TCRdb's table has in-frame clones only and misses some. The table shows about 370,000 clones, with 70% to 90% occurring only once. This clone has only one observation. The chain combines TRBV29-1 with TRBJ1-2; 7 positions agree with TRBD1. This receptor was identified in a woman aged 30 to 39 with COVID-19, enrolled during active disease. The specimen sequenced was peripheral blood. CDR3 DNA sequence: TGCAGCGTTGAAGATCAAACAGGGGATGGCTACACCTTC. It specifies CSVEDQTGDGYTF.